This T cell receptor beta chain was captured in a study of blood T cell repertoires in COVID-19. How the authors handled the data: Amplifying reference gene primers gave estimates of nucleated cell counts. Here immunoSEQ multiplex PCR was the method, and the copy in TCRdb shows in-frame clones only, minus some. For V, J and clone size, that table is used; D and trimming come from the DNA. Of 160,000 or so clones detected, 75% to 85% appear once; the ten largest clones hold roughly 8.9%. This clone was counted only a few times. Germline CDR1 KGHSH, CDR2 LQKENI. The germline V and J ends were trimmed by 3 bases and 0 bases, with 9 bases remaining between them. The CDR3 spans 15 residues.

Sequencing was carried out using peripheral blood. The clonotype comes from a woman aged 50 to 60 with acute or convalescent COVID-19. V and J are TRBV18 and TRBJ1-3; D is undetermined. In DNA, the CDR3 is TGTGCCAGCTCACCGGAGGGAAGCTCTGGAAACACCATATATTTT. Protein: CASSPEGSSGNTIYF.